The table lists the clone carrying this T cell receptor beta chain with a few counts. Unique molecular identifiers were incorporated when the TCRbeta library was constructed. TCRdb recomputed calls from the PCR reads with MiXCR, one row per CDR3 protein. The table includes about 340,000 distinct CDR3 sequences, 10% to 15% detected once. The data originate from a study of T-cell reconstitution after alpha-beta-depleted transplantation in children. V lost 6 bases, J lost 0 bases, and 9 bases lay in between. The CDR3 is 15 amino acids. The receptor was derived from a human donor who donated a stem cell graft to a child with Fanconi anemia. The sample in question was PBMCs, obtained from the stem cell graft. This rearrangement joins TRBV12-3 or TRBV12-4 to TRBJ2-6; perhaps TRBD2 as D (5 bases). In DNA, the CDR3 is TGTGCCAGCAGCTCAGGACTCTCTGGGGCCAACGTCCTGACTTTC. Translating it yields CASSSGLSGANVLTF.